The rows below give T cell receptor beta chains drawn from one sample of a study of response to subunit inactivated influenza vaccine. Via MiXCR, TCRdb re-called the RT-PCR reads, giving one row per CDR3 protein. The table includes fewer than 600,000 distinct CDR3 sequences, 6% to 9% detected once. The material sequenced was PBMCs from blood, taken around 2 years after vaccination. The source of these receptors is a man between 45 and 75 years old who received an inactivated influenza vaccine. The CDR3 runs from the conserved cysteine through the conserved F or W. Fields, in order: CDR3 protein, CDR3 DNA, D gene, V gene, J gene, clone size. The D gene is left open where the match is weak. Clone size is stated in some rows and not others, as once, few, many or a class when expanded.

CASSHVKGSSGANVLTF	TGTGCCAGCAGCCACGTTAAAGGGTCTTCTGGGGCCAACGTCCTGACTTTC	-	TRBV11-2	TRBJ2-6	-
CASSYVTNTEAFF	TGCGCCAGCAGCTACGTCACGAACACTGAAGCTTTCTTT	-	TRBV5-1	TRBJ1-1	-
CASSPPLADTQYF	TGTGCCAGCAGCCCTCCCCTCGCGGATACGCAGTATTTT	-	TRBV11-2	TRBJ2-3	-
CASSIQANRAEAFF	TGTGCCAGCAGCATACAGGCGAACCGCGCTGAAGCTTTCTTT	-	TRBV11-1	TRBJ1-1	many
CASSLAPAAGTGELFF	TGTGCCAGCAGCTTAGCCCCTGCCGCGGGCACCGGGGAGCTGTTTTTT	-	TRBV7-2	TRBJ2-2	few
CASSDTYSQSSYNEQFF	TGTGCCAGCAGCGACACGTATAGCCAGAGCTCCTACAATGAGCAGTTCTTC	-	TRBV7-6	TRBJ2-1	-
CAISGDRGAYGYTF	TGTGCCATCAGTGGTGACAGGGGGGCTTATGGCTACACCTTC	TRBD1	TRBV10-3	TRBJ1-2	few
CASSLASGTQETQYF	TGCGCCAGCAGCTTGGCTAGCGGGACTCAAGAGACCCAGTACTTC	TRBD2	TRBV5-1	TRBJ2-5	many
CASEDIWVNTEAFF	TGTGCCAGCGAAGACATTTGGGTGAACACTGAAGCTTTCTTT	-	TRBV7-2	TRBJ1-1	few
CSVEDRQPNTGELFF	TGCAGCGTTGAAGATCGTCAGCCGAACACCGGGGAGCTGTTTTTT	-	TRBV29-1	TRBJ2-2	few
CASRTTASGNTIYF	TGTGCCAGCAGGACGACGGCCTCTGGAAACACCATATATTTT	-	TRBV6-1	TRBJ1-3	many
CASSHGGNFPDTQYF	TGCGCCAGCAGCCATGGGGGAAACTTCCCAGATACGCAGTATTTT	-	TRBV5-1	TRBJ2-3	many
CASSIGGAVASPLHF	TGTGCCAGTAGTATTGGTGGGGCAGTCGCTTCACCCCTCCACTTT	-	TRBV19	TRBJ1-6	-
CASSSQDNFRYEQYF	TGCGCCAGCAGCTCACAGGATAACTTCCGATACGAGCAGTACTTC	-	TRBV5-1	TRBJ2-7	once
CASSLTVRDNQPQHF	TGTGCCAGCAGCTTAACGGTCAGGGACAATCAGCCCCAGCATTTT	-	TRBV5-5	TRBJ1-5	-
CASSLGSVGNEQFF	TGTGCCAGCAGCTTAGGGTCAGTTGGGAATGAGCAGTTCTTC	-	TRBV7-8	TRBJ2-1	many
CASSPRRGTGGFNEQYF	TGTGCCAGCAGTCCCCGGCGCGGGACAGGGGGTTTCAACGAGCAGTACTTC	TRBD1	TRBV7-9	TRBJ2-7	many
CASSLEAGGPYFGEQYF	TGTGCCAGCAGCTTAGAAGCGGGAGGTCCCTATTTTGGTGAGCAGTACTTC	TRBD2	TRBV11-2	TRBJ2-7	many
CASSQGTVSNQPQHF	TGTGCCAGCAGCCAAGGGACAGTTAGCAATCAGCCCCAGCATTTT	-	TRBV3-1	TRBJ1-5	-
CASSRLRGLAVNEQFF	TGTGCCAGCAGCCGGCTTAGAGGACTAGCGGTAAATGAGCAGTTCTTC	TRBD2	TRBV7-6	TRBJ2-1	-
CASSPQSGETEAFF	TGTGCCAGCAGCCCACAGAGCGGGGAGACTGAAGCTTTCTTT	-	TRBV3-1	TRBJ1-1	-
CASSPLGRGLINEQFF	TGTGCCAGTAGTCCCTTAGGGAGGGGTCTAATCAATGAGCAGTTCTTC	TRBD2	TRBV19	TRBJ2-1	-
CATTMWGGHQPQHF	TGTGCCACTACGATGTGGGGGGGGCATCAGCCCCAGCATTTT	-	TRBV24-1	TRBJ1-5	-
CASSQGTGEAFF	TGTGCCAGCAGTCAGGGGACAGGGGAAGCTTTCTTT	TRBD1	TRBV6-5	TRBJ1-1	-
CSATDTLQGASYNEQFF	TGCAGTGCCACGGATACGTTACAGGGGGCGTCCTACAATGAGCAGTTCTTC	TRBD1	TRBV20-1	TRBJ2-1	-
CASSFNSGKETQYF	TGTGCCAGCAGCTTCAATAGCGGAAAAGAGACCCAGTACTTC	-	TRBV7-2	TRBJ2-5	many
CASSYWDQVAGADTQYF	TGTGCCAGCAGTTATTGGGACCAAGTCGCCGGGGCAGATACGCAGTATTTT	-	TRBV6-2/TRBV6-3	TRBJ2-3	few